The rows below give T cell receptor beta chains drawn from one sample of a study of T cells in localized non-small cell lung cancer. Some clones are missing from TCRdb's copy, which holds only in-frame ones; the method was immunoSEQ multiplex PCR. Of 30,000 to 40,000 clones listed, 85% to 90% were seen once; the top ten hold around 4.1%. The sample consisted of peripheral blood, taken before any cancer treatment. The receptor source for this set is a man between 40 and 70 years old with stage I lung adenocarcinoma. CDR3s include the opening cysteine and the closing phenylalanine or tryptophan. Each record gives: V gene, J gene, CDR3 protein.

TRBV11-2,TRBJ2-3,CASSLVVGDTQYF
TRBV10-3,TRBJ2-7,CAIRRGSGTYEQYF
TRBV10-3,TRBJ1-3,CAISRGQGFGNTIYF
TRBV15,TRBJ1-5,CATGHSNQPQHF
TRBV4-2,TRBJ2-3,CASSQDPKGSTDTQYF
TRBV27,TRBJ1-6,CASKEAGDHSPLHF
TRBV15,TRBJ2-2,CATSRDRGLAGTSSTGELFF
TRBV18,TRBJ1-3,CASSPGMSSGNTIYF
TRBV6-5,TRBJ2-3,CASNSGATDTQYF
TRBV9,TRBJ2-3,CASSPTGGQTDTQYF
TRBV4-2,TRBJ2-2,CASSPDTGELFF
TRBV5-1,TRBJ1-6,CASSRGPVTNSPLHF
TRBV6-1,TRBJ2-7,CASSSPFYEQYF
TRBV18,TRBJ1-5,CASSPGDNQPQHF
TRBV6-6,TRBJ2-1,CASSPGGAVQFF
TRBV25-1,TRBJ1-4,CASSPGTRGKLFF
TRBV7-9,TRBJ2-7,CASSPKVSGGNSYEQYF
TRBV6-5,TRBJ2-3,CASSRGGAEDTQYF
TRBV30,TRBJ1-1,CAWSGAGTVNTEAFF
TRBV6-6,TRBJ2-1,CASSYSEGGPQFF
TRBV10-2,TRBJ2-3,CASGATDTQYF
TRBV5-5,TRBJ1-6,CASSLGSNNSPLHF
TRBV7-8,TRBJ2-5,CASSLGSGRNQETQYF
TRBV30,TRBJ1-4,CALAKKVGPNEKLFF
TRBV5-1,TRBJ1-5,CASSLKTGTGGLFNNQPQHF
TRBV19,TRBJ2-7,CASSTNRQGTYEQYF
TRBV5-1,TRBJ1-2,CASSLDREDRAPYGYTF
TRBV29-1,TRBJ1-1,CSTRQGANTEAFF
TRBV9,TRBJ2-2,CASSYGTDTTGELFF
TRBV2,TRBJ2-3,CASSEPASGGTDTQYF
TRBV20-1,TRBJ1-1,CSWKREWAFF
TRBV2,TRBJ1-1,CASSEVTEAFF
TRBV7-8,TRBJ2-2,CASSLSRGLGTGELFF
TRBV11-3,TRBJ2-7,CASSPGQGVSYEQYF
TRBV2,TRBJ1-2,CASSERTGAGYTF
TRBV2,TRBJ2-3,CASRTSGSDTDTQYF
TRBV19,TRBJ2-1,CASSRGGGLYNEQFF
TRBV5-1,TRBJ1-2,CASSLSRWDSSNYGYTF
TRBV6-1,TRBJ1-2,CASSEMGGQGTNYGYTF
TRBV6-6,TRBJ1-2,CASSLGLSNYGYTF
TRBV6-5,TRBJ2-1,CASSVRGDEQFF
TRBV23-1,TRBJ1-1,CASSQSRIRLENTEAFF
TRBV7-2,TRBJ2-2,CASSPTSGNTGELFF
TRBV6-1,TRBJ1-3,CASKAGGYGNTIYF
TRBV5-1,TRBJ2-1,CASSFGTSMDEQFF
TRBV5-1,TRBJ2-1,CASSPDYNEQFF
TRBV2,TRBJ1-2,CASSVDAPGAYGYTF
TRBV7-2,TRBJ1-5,CASSLAGQPQHF
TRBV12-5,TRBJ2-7,CASGLARPAGPVYEQYF
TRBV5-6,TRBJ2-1,CASSPTPTSGGTDEQFF
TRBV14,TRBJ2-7,CASSKGDRSSYEQYF
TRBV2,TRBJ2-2,CASSVGNTGELFF
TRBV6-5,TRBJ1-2,CASSGRTGTF
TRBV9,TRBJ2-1,CASSVGFTSGHNEQFF
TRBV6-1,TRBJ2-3,CASSEGPLGTQYF